The 24 T cell receptor beta chains listed next were all sequenced from one sample in a study of blood T cell repertoires in COVID-19. TCRdb's copy holds only in-frame clones and misses some; the assay was immunoSEQ multiplex PCR. The profile shows fewer than 200,000 clones, under 90% of them singletons. The sequenced sample consisted of peripheral blood. The receptor source for this set is a woman aged 80 or over with acute or convalescent COVID-19.

The chain joins TRBV11-2 to TRBJ2-1; possible D gene TRBD2, 6 bases. V gave up 2 bases and J gave up 4 bases, with 12 bases separating them. Germline V gives CDR1 SGHAT, CDR2 FQNNGV. CDR3 length: 15 amino acids. The CDR3 is CASSLMIGTYNEQFF. The CDR3 nucleotides are TGTGCCAGCAGCTTAATGATTGGGACTTACAATGAGCAGTTCTTC.

The CDR3 DNA reads as TGTGCCAGCAGTTACGACCTAGTTGTGGATACGCAGTATTTT. This translates into CASSYDLVVDTQYF. The V gene is TRBV6-2 or TRBV6-3, the J gene TRBJ2-3; D call uncertain. The CDR3 runs 14 residues. The germline CDR1 and CDR2 sequences are MNHEY and SVGEGT. Trimming left V 2 bases short and J 6 bases short, with 12 bases between.

This chain connects TRBV30 to TRBJ1-6, with 8 bases matching TRBD1. The CDR3 is 13 residues long. Losses at the gene ends were 3 bases for V and 5 bases for J; bases not matched to a gene: 0. CDR1 is GTSNPN, CDR2 SVGIG, per germline (reference sequence). The chain's CDR3 is CAWRDRDNSPLHF. CDR3 nucleotides: TGTGCCTGGAGGGACAGGGATAATTCACCCCTCCACTTT.

V usage is TRBV18 and J usage is TRBJ1-2; D is uncertain. The CDR3 extends over 15 amino acids. The germline CDR1 and CDR2 sequences are KGHSH and LQKENI. Trimming removed 0 bases at V and 3 bases at J, with 11 bases between. This chain's CDR3 is CASSPPNGMDYGYTF. Written as DNA, the CDR3 is TGTGCCAGCTCACCACCGAACGGGATGGACTATGGCTACACCTTC. Based on the CDR3 plus reference TRBV18 and TRBJ1-2, the full variable domain is NAGVMQNPRHLVRRRGQEARLRCSPMKGHSHVYWYRQLPEEGLKFMVYLQKENIIDESGMPKERFSAEFPKEGPSILRIQQVVRGDSAAYFCASSPPNGMDYGYTFGSGTRLTVV.

The chain uses TRBV18 and TRBJ2-3, with 8 bases matching TRBD1. The junction had 3 bases not matched to a gene; V was cut back by 3 bases and J by 1 base. Germline CDR1 reads KGHSH; CDR2 reads LQKENI. The CDR3 length is 15 residues. CDR3 coding DNA: TGTGCCAGCTCACCCGGGACAGGAGGCACAGATACGCAGTATTTT. It specifies CASSPGTGGTDTQYF. The whole variable domain, remainder taken from reference TRBV18 and TRBJ2-3, is NAGVMQNPRHLVRRRGQEARLRCSPMKGHSHVYWYRQLPEEGLKFMVYLQKENIIDESGMPKERFSAEFPKEGPSILRIQQVVRGDSAAYFCASSPGTGGTDTQYFGPGTRLTVL.

The chain uses TRBV4-1 and TRBJ2-3; 10 nucleotides agree with TRBD1. CDR1 is MGHRA, CDR2 YSYEKL, per germline. The J segment lost 1 base and the V segment lost 1 base, leaving 11 bases of the junction unmatched. This CDR3 spans 19 amino acids. This chain's CDR3 is CASSQGRGWGTGGTDTQYF. DNA for the CDR3: TGCGCCAGCAGCCAAGGGAGGGGTTGGGGGACAGGGGGCACAGATACGCAGTATTTT.

J is TRBJ2-1 and V is TRBV5-1; 11 bases line up with TRBD1. The CDR3 runs to 15 residues. CDR1 is SGHRS, CDR2 YFSETQ, per germline. The V segment lost 4 bases and the J segment 7 bases; nucleotides outside the gene matches: 7. CDR3 in amino acids: CASSTGQGAWNEQFF. The CDR3 DNA sequence: TGCGCCAGCAGCACCGGACAGGGGGCTTGGAATGAGCAGTTCTTC. Variable domain in full (rest from reference TRBV5-1 and TRBJ2-1): KAGVTQTPRYLIKTRGQQVTLSCSPISGHRSVSWYQQTPGQGLQFLFEYFSETQRNKGNFPGRFSGRQFSNSRSEMNVSTLELGDSALYLCASSTGQGAWNEQFFGPGTRLTVL.

V usage is TRBV25-1 and J usage is TRBJ2-1; 7 bases line up with TRBD2. The V segment lost 6 bases and the J segment 4 bases; nucleotides outside the gene matches: 0. CDR3 length: 12 amino acids. CDR1 is MGHDK and CDR2 is SYGVNS in the germline V gene. CDR3 loop: CASRGLYNEQFF. The CDR3 DNA sequence: TGTGCCAGCAGGGGACTATACAATGAGCAGTTCTTC.

This clone has just a few counts. A junction end diverges from the germline sequence, so it may reflect a read error. The chain recombines TRBV4-2 with TRBJ1-1; D is uncertain. CDR3 length: 11 amino acids. Germline V gene lookup returns CDR1 LGHNA and CDR2 YNFKEQ. CDR3 bases: TGTGCCAGCAGCCAAGCGTTGTTACCAACATTT. This codes for CASSQALLPTF.

V gene TRBV30 combines with J gene TRBJ1-5; 8 positions agree with TRBD1. Germline values: CDR1 GTSNPN, CDR2 SVGIG (reference sequence). Germline trimming cut 2 bases from V and 3 bases from J; bases unmatched to any gene: 12. CDR3 size: 17 residues. CDR3 DNA: TGTGCCTGGAGTAGACAGGGGCAACCCCCCTTCAATCAGCCCCAGCATTTT. This sequence encodes CAWSRQGQPPFNQPQHF.

This clone was seen only once. The rearrangement links TRBV4-3 to TRBJ2-1; possibly TRBD1 for D (5 bases). The V gene's germline CDR1 is LGHNA and CDR2 YSLEER. CDR3 size: 14 residues. V gave up 4 bases and J gave up 7 bases, with 14 bases separating them. The CDR3, as DNA: TGCGCCAGCAGCCGTATGGCCAGGGCGAATGAGCAGTTCTTC. This translates into CASSRMARANEQFF.

V usage is TRBV6-2 or TRBV6-3 and J usage is TRBJ1-1; D is undetermined. The V gene's germline CDR1 is MNHEY and CDR2 SVGEGT. The CDR3 is 16 amino acids. The germline V and J ends were trimmed by 6 bases and 1 base, with 18 bases remaining between them. This CDR3 reads CASSATTGNSNTEAFF. CDR3 bases: TGTGCCAGCAGCGCGACGACCGGGAACTCGAACACTGAAGCTTTCTTT.

The chain has TRBV10-3 and TRBJ1-4; 10 bases align to TRBD1. This CDR3 has 15 residues. CDR1 is ENHRY, CDR2 SYGVKD, per germline. With 0 bases clipped from V and 5 bases from J, the junction kept 0 bases outside the gene matches. The CDR3 DNA follows: TGTGCCATCAGTGAGTCGGGACAGGGGAATGAAAAACTGTTTTTT. It codes for CAISESGQGNEKLFF.

As regards this clone: The junction and the germline gene differ at one end; a read error may be behind it. The chain recombines TRBV6-6 with TRBJ2-7; 8 bases align to TRBD1. This CDR3 has 14 residues. Germline V gene sequence: CDR1 MNHNY, CDR2 SVGAGI (reference sequence). The CDR3 DNA reads as TGTGCCAGCACCCAGACAGGGGCCTCCTCCGAGCAGTACTTC. It codes for CASTQTGASSEQYF.

This clone was counted a single time. The V and J genes are TRBV19 and TRBJ1-5; the match to TRBD1 covers 9 bases. The CDR3 spans 15 residues. Germline V gene lookup returns CDR1 LNHDA and CDR2 SQIVND (reference sequence). After removal of 6 bases from V and 7 bases from J, the junction contained 10 bases not matched to a gene. CDR3 residues: CASRLLGTGLQPQHF. The CDR3, as DNA: TGTGCCAGTAGACTTCTGGGGACAGGGCTGCAGCCCCAGCATTTT.

The chain uses TRBV6-1 and TRBJ2-4; possibly TRBD1 for D (5 bases). The CDR3 totals 15 residues. Trimming shortened V by 3 bases and J by 2 bases, and 11 bases separated the two germline ends. The germline gives CDR1 MNHNS, CDR2 SASEGT. This CDR3 reads CASSDRDRSKNIQYF. The CDR3 DNA reads TGTGCCAGCAGTGACAGGGATCGGTCCAAAAACATTCAGTACTTC.

The chain carries TRBV7-2 and TRBJ1-1; TRBD1 agrees at 8 bases. The V segment lost 4 bases and the J segment 5 bases; nucleotides outside the gene matches: 6. Germline CDR1 reads SGHTA; CDR2 reads FQGNSA. This CDR3 region has 14 residues. Written as DNA, the CDR3 is TGTGCCAGCAGCTCCCAGGGGGCAGTGACTGAAGCTTTCTTT. Its translation: CASSSQGAVTEAFF.

J is TRBJ2-7 and V is TRBV11-2, with 11 bases matching TRBD1. There are 15 residues in the CDR3. Germline V CDR1 and CDR2: SGHAT, FQNNGV. Trimming cost V 4 bases and J 6 bases; bases outside gene matches: 8. The CDR3: CASSSTGQGAGEQYF. In DNA, the CDR3 is TGTGCCAGCAGCTCTACCGGACAGGGGGCGGGCGAGCAGTACTTC.

The V and J genes are TRBV9 and TRBJ1-2, with D unresolved. CDR3 length equals 15 residues. Germline V gives CDR1 SGDLS, CDR2 YYNGEE. Trimming removed 0 bases from V and 0 bases from J, with 9 bases in between. The CDR3 DNA reads as TGTGCCAGCAGCGTAGCGCCAGAAGCTAACTATGGCTACACCTTC. Translation: CASSVAPEANYGYTF.

The J gene is TRBJ2-6, the V gene TRBV6-5; a possible D gene is TRBD1 (5 bases). The CDR3 covers 14 residues. Per germline, CDR1 MNHEY and CDR2 SVGAGI. The ends were cut back, 6 bases at V and 2 bases at J, with 8 bases in the middle. DNA of the CDR3: TGTGCCAGCAGGGCACAGGCTGGGGCCAACGTCCTGACTTTC. Translation: CASRAQAGANVLTF.

A few counts support this clone. The rearrangement uses TRBV10-3 and TRBJ1-5, with no clear D. CDR3 length: 17 amino acids. V lost 0 bases and J 2 bases, leaving 14 bases between the germline ends. Germline loops: CDR1 ENHRY, CDR2 SYGVKD. The CDR3 loop reads CAISESTVLMGNQPQHF. CDR3 DNA: TGTGCCATCAGTGAGTCGACTGTACTCATGGGCAATCAGCCCCAGCATTTT.

This chain connects TRBV7-9 to TRBJ1-5; TRBD1 aligns across 12 bases. The germline CDR1 and CDR2 sequences are SEHNR and FQNEAQ (reference sequence). The junction had 11 bases not matched to a gene; V was cut back by 3 bases and J by 2 bases. This CDR3 region has 19 residues. The CDR3 sequence: CASSLGKGTGGLGNQPQHF. The CDR3, as DNA: TGTGCCAGCAGCTTGGGGAAGGGGACAGGGGGCCTTGGCAATCAGCCCCAGCATTTT.

In this sample, this clone turned up once. The chain links TRBV7-8 to TRBJ1-1, with no clear D. V was shortened by 5 bases and J by 3 bases, with 7 bases between the two germline ends. Germline V gene sequence: CDR1 SGHVS, CDR2 FQNEAQ. The CDR3 totals 12 residues. CDR3 DNA sequence: TGTGCCAGCAGCCCGGTCTACACTGAAGCTTTCTTT. This encodes CASSPVYTEAFF.

Turning to this clone: The identical CDR3 is also encoded by other nucleotide sequences in the sample. The chain has TRBV7-2 and TRBJ2-7, with D tentatively TRBD2 (5 bases). The germline gives CDR1 SGHTA, CDR2 FQGNSA. Trimming took 3 bases from V and 0 from J, leaving 6 bases between them. CDR3 length equals 13 residues. For the CDR3, the DNA is TGTGCCAGCAGCTTCGGAGGCTCCTACGAGCAGTACTTC. This encodes CASSFGGSYEQYF. Supplemented by reference TRBV7-2 and TRBJ2-7, the full variable domain reads GAGVSQSPSNKVTEKGKDVELRCDPISGHTALYWYRQSLGQGLEFLIYFQGNSAPDKSGLPSDRFSAERTGGSVSTLTIQRTQQEDSAVYLCASSFGGSYEQYFGPGTRLTVT.